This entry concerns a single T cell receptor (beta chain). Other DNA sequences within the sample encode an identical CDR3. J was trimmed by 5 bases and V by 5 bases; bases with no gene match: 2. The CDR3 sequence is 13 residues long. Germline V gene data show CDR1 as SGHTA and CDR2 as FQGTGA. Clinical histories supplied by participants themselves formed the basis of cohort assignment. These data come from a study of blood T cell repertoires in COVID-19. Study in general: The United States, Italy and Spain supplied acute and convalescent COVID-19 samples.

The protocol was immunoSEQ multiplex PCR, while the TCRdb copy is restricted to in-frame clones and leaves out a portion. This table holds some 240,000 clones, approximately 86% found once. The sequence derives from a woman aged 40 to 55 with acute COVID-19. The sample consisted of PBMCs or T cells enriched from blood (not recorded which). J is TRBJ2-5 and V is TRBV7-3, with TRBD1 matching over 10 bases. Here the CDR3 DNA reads TGTGCCAGCAGCCCGACAGGGGGCGAGACCCAGTACTTC. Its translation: CASSPTGGETQYF.